The 23 T cell receptor beta chains given below trace back to one sample, sequenced in a study of blood T cells in healthy people across ages. Alongside a J-beta primer mix, a sample-barcoded 5' primer served in a second PCR lasting about 7 to 11 cycles. TCRdb ran MiXCR on the 5' RACE reads and lists one entry per CDR3 protein. This table holds about 970,000 distinct CDR3 sequences, roughly half found once. Sequenced: blood. These receptor sequences come from an older woman in good health.

V is TRBV20-1 and J is TRBJ2-1, with 7 nucleotides matching TRBD2. The trim removed 5 bases at V and 2 bases at J, leaving 9 bases unmatched. Per the germline V gene, CDR1 is DFQATT and CDR2 is SNEGSKA (reference sequence). The length of the CDR3 is 15 residues. The DNA of the CDR3 is TGCAGTGCTCGGATGCGAGCGGGACCCTACAATGAGCAGTTCTTC. This codes for CSARMRAGPYNEQFF.

The rearrangement joins TRBV6-6 to TRBJ1-2, with D perhaps TRBD1 (5 bases). Trimming removed 6 bases at V and 4 bases at J, with 12 bases between. Per the germline V gene, CDR1 is MNHNY and CDR2 is SVGAGI (reference sequence). The CDR3 sequence is 13 residues long. In nucleotides, the CDR3 is TGTGCCAGCAGACCAGACAGTCCCTATGGCTACACCTTC. As protein: CASRPDSPYGYTF.

The J gene is TRBJ2-7, the V gene TRBV28, with TRBD1 identical over 8 bases. The CDR3 covers 16 residues. J lost 4 bases, V lost 1 base, and 9 bases had no gene match. CDR1 and CDR2 from the germline V gene are MDHEN and SYDVKM. The CDR3, as DNA: TGTGCCAGCAGTTTATCACGCGGGACAGGTCCTTACGAGCAGTACTTC. Protein sequence: CASSLSRGTGPYEQYF.

The rearrangement joins TRBV3-1 to TRBJ2-5, with D possibly being TRBD2 (5 bases). Trimming stripped 0 bases from V and 6 bases from J, with 11 bases between. This CDR3 spans 14 amino acids. From germline, CDR1 is LGHDT and CDR2 YNNKEL (reference sequence). The CDR3 DNA follows: TGTGCCAGCAGCCAAGATACCGGGGAACAGACCCAGTACTTC. Translated: CASSQDTGEQTQYF.

This rearrangement joins TRBV6-2 or TRBV6-3 to TRBJ1-2, with D unresolved. The CDR3 extends over 11 amino acids. Germline V CDR1 and CDR2: MNHEY, SVGEGT. Trimming shortened V by 6 bases and J by 2 bases, and 4 bases separated the two germline ends. Here the CDR3 DNA reads TGTGCCAGCAGGAAAAACTATGGCTACACCTTC. Translated: CASRKNYGYTF.

This clonotype was seen repeatedly, ten times or more. V is TRBV29-1 and J is TRBJ2-5, with no clear D. Germline values: CDR1 SQVTM, CDR2 ANQGSEA. V shed 8 bases and J shed 1 base, with 11 bases lying between them. There are 12 residues in the CDR3. Here the CDR3 DNA reads TGCAGCTACGCCCCCAGCCAAGAGACCCAGTACTTC. It encodes CSYAPSQETQYF.

The chain combines TRBV27 with TRBJ1-6; 11 bases are a match to TRBD1. V gave up 4 bases and J gave up 9 bases; unmatched junction bases: 8. The CDR3 sequence is 16 residues long. Germline V gene lookup returns CDR1 MNHEY and CDR2 SMNVEV (reference sequence). DNA of the CDR3: TGTGCCAGCAGTTCCCCGGGACAGGGGGGTTTTTCACCCCTCCACTTT. It translates to CASSSPGQGGFSPLHF.

With regard to this clonotype: The junction differs from germline at one of its ends, possibly a read error. The V gene is TRBV28, the J gene TRBJ2-3; TRBD2 agrees at 9 bases. CDR1 is MDHEN, CDR2 SYDVKM, per germline. The CDR3 contains 16 residues. The CDR3 DNA reads as TGTGCCAGCAGTGCCGGTTGGCTAGCGGGATCAGATGCGCAGTATTTT. This codes for CASSAGWLAGSDAQYF. The full variable domain, rest sourced from reference TRBV28 and TRBJ2-3, is DVKVTQSSRYLVKRTGEKVFLECVQDMDHENMFWYRQDPGLGLRLIYFSYDVKMKEKGDIPEGYSVSREKKERFSLILESASTNQTSMYLCASSAGWLAGSDAQYFGPGTRLTVL.

The rearrangement uses TRBV20-1 and TRBJ1-4; 10 nucleotides match TRBD1. The CDR3 spans 14 residues. With V trimmed by 3 bases and J by 7 bases, 5 bases remained unmatched. Looked up from germline, CDR1 is DFQATT and CDR2 is SNEGSKA (reference sequence). The CDR3 is CSASLGTGVEKLFF. As DNA, the CDR3 is TGCAGTGCTAGCCTCGGGACAGGGGTTGAAAAACTGTTTTTT.

This clonotype has only a few counts. The J gene is TRBJ2-7, the V gene TRBV12-3 or TRBV12-4; 9 bases are a match to TRBD2. There are 16 residues in the CDR3. The V and J ends lost 4 bases and 3 bases, in that order; junction bases with no gene match: 10. DNA for the CDR3: TGTGCCAGCAGTTCCGGGACTAGCATTTCTTTCTACGAGCAGTACTTC. Translation gives CASSSGTSISFYEQYF.

This clonotype was seen a few times. A much larger clone is a single base away; this may be a read error. J is TRBJ2-2 and V is TRBV5-1; 7 bases are shared with TRBD1. Germline CDR1 is SGHRS and CDR2 is YFSETQ. V shed 0 bases and J 4 bases; nucleotides not matched to a gene: 0. This CDR3 is built from 14 residues. The CDR3 sequence is CASSLGDSTGELFF. The CDR3 DNA follows: TGCGCCAGCAGCTTGGGGGACAGCACCGGGGAGCTGTTTTTT.

The chain couples TRBV5-1 to TRBJ2-5; TRBD2 might be the D (5 bases). Trimming took off 6 bases at V and 2 bases at J, with 17 bases between the two ends. The CDR3 runs 15 residues. Germline-derived CDR1 and CDR2 are SGHRS and YFSETQ. CDR3 DNA: TGCGCCAGCACTCCCGGCGGAGGAGCTCAAGAGACCCAGTACTTC. It is translated as CASTPGGGAQETQYF. The variable domain in full, with the rest retrieved from reference TRBV5-1 and TRBJ2-5, is KAGVTQTPRYLIKTRGQQVTLSCSPISGHRSVSWYQQTPGQGLQFLFEYFSETQRNKGNFPGRFSGRQFSNSRSEMNVSTLELGDSALYLCASTPGGGAQETQYFGPGTRLLVL.

This clonotype has only one observation. The rearrangement uses TRBV7-9 and TRBJ2-4; TRBD1 matches at 10 bases. Near its end, the DNA agrees better with TRBJ2-7, so the J call may be wrong. In germline, CDR1 is SEHNR, CDR2 FQNEAQ (reference sequence). The CDR3 contains 15 residues. In nucleotides, the CDR3 is TGTGCCAGCAGCTTAGCGACAGGGGGCGAGTACGAGCAGTACTTC. It codes for CASSLATGGEYEQYF.

The rearrangement links TRBV5-1 to TRBJ2-3; 7 bases agree with TRBD2. Germline values: CDR1 SGHRS, CDR2 YFSETQ. The CDR3 totals 13 residues. V lost 6 bases, J lost 5 bases, and 6 bases stayed unmatched. The DNA for the CDR3 is TGCGCCAGCAACCCGGGAGGTGTAGATACGCAGTATTTT. Amino acid sequence: CASNPGGVDTQYF.

This clonotype has a single count. The genes are TRBV6-2 or TRBV6-3 and TRBJ2-7; possible D gene TRBD1, 5 bases. Deletions cut 2 bases from V and 7 bases from J, with 9 bases between. This CDR3 comprises 12 residues. Germline V CDR1 and CDR2: MNHEY, SVGEGT. CDR3 coding DNA: TGTGCCAGCAGTTACCCAGGGTGGGAGCAGTACTTC. It encodes CASSYPGWEQYF.

This clonotype has more than one count but fewer than ten. The chain carries TRBV4-1 and TRBJ2-7; D unclear. Germline V gives CDR1 MGHRA, CDR2 YSYEKL. The CDR3 has 14 amino acids. Trimming removed 4 bases at V and 2 bases at J, with 12 bases between. The CDR3 region is CASSPTGPAYEQYF. The CDR3 DNA sequence: TGCGCCAGCAGCCCCACCGGGCCAGCCTACGAGCAGTACTTC.

The rearrangement uses TRBV7-2 and TRBJ2-1; 8 positions match TRBD2. Per the germline V gene, CDR1 is SGHTA and CDR2 is FQGNSA. The junction had 15 bases not matched to a gene; V was cut back by 5 bases and J by 9 bases. This CDR3 comprises 16 residues. Here the CDR3 reads CASSVSGTRPGAEQFF. In DNA, the CDR3 is TGTGCCAGCAGCGTCTCCGGGACTAGACCCGGGGCTGAGCAGTTCTTC. The full variable domain, in which reference TRBV7-2 and TRBJ2-1 provide the parts outside the CDR3, is GAGVSQSPSNKVTEKGKDVELRCDPISGHTALYWYRQSLGQGLEFLIYFQGNSAPDKSGLPSDRFSAERTGGSVSTLTIQRTQQEDSAVYLCASSVSGTRPGAEQFFGPGTRLTVL.

In the case of this clonotype: One end of the junction fails to match germline, which may point to a read error. The chain employs TRBV24-1 and TRBJ2-4, with D perhaps TRBD1 or TRBD2 (5 bases each). This CDR3 contains 14 residues. Germline V lookup: CDR1 KGHDR, CDR2 SFDVKD. The CDR3: CATSEEGLENIQYF. CDR3 nucleotide sequence: TGCGCCACCAGTGAAGAGGGGTTGGAGAACATTCAGTACTTC.

There are many counts of this clonotype. This CDR3 is CASSFGASGTYNEQFF. CDR3 nucleotides: TGTGCCAGCAGCTTTGGGGCTAGCGGGACTTACAATGAGCAGTTCTTC. The chain has TRBV7-2 and TRBJ2-1; TRBD2 matches 9 bases. With 3 bases clipped from V and 4 bases from J, the junction kept 7 bases outside the gene matches. CDR1 and CDR2 from the germline V gene are SGHTA and FQGNSA. CDR3 length: 16 amino acids.

This chain links TRBV12-3 or TRBV12-4 with TRBJ1-1; D possibly corresponds to TRBD1 (5 bases). The ends were cut back, 3 bases at V and 6 bases at J, with 14 bases in the middle. The CDR3 spans 14 residues. DNA of the CDR3: TGTGCCAGCAGTTTTGAGGGGAGATGGGCTGAAGCTTTCTTT. Its translation is CASSFEGRWAEAFF.

The chain combines TRBV28 with TRBJ2-5; a weak D match, TRBD2 (5 bases). Germline CDR1 is MDHEN and CDR2 is SYDVKM. This CDR3 has 15 amino acids. Trimming removed 5 bases at V and 2 bases at J, with 15 bases between. The CDR3 loop is CASSLLGRAQETQYF. The DNA for the CDR3 is TGTGCCAGCAGTCTACTTGGGAGAGCTCAAGAGACCCAGTACTTC.

V and J are TRBV11-2 and TRBJ2-1; 10 bases are shared with TRBD2. The CDR3 contains 14 residues. Germline CDR1 SGHAT, CDR2 FQNNGV. V gave up 3 bases and J gave up 10 bases; unmatched junction bases: 6. This CDR3 reads CASSFGTSVGEQFF. Written as DNA, the CDR3 is TGTGCCAGCAGCTTCGGGACTAGCGTGGGGGAGCAGTTCTTC.

This clonotype was counted a few times. The chain joins TRBV20-1 to TRBJ2-7; 8 positions agree with TRBD1. Trimming cost V 0 bases and J 2 bases; bases outside gene matches: 9. Germline CDR1 is DFQATT and CDR2 is SNEGSKA (reference sequence). This CDR3 has 16 residues. The CDR3 sequence: CSARDPGTGRPYEQYF. Here the CDR3 DNA reads TGCAGTGCTAGAGACCCTGGGACAGGAAGACCCTACGAGCAGTACTTC.